Listed below are T cell receptor beta chains from one sample, sequenced in a study of CD8+ T cells in alopecia areata. Only in-frame clones appear in the TCRdb table, and some are missing; sequencing was by immunoSEQ multiplex PCR. This sample carries 90,000 to 150,000 clones, around 56% of them seen once, and the ten largest clones take 0.46%. The sample here was CD4+ T cells sorted from blood, taken at week 4, from a patient treated with tofacitinib. These receptors originate from a human donor with alopecia areata. Both conserved end residues are part of each CDR3. D genes are given only for firm matches. Clone sizes are given selectively: once, few, many, or a class where the clone is expanded.

V gene,D gene,J gene,clone size,CDR3 protein,CDR3 DNA
TRBV7-8,-,TRBJ2-3,many,CASSLNWGTDTQYF,TGTGCCAGCAGCTTAAATTGGGGCACAGATACGCAGTATTTT
TRBV6-5,TRBD1,TRBJ1-2,few,CASGPTGDDGYTF,TGTGCCAGCGGACCGACAGGGGATGATGGCTACACCTTC
TRBV7-2,-,TRBJ1-4,-,CASSGTGLLAVGKLFF,TGTGCCAGCAGCGGTACGGGACTTTTGGCTGTAGGGAAACTGTTTTTT
TRBV5-1,-,TRBJ2-5,-,CASSSAGQQETQYF,TGCGCCAGCAGCTCAGCCGGACAGCAAGAGACCCAGTACTTC
TRBV30,-,TRBJ1-5,once,CAWSAQSGPNQPQHF,TGTGCCTGGAGTGCCCAATCCGGCCCCAATCAGCCCCAGCATTTT
TRBV29-1,TRBD2,TRBJ2-5,-,CSVAGGQETQYF,TGCAGCGTTGCGGGGGGGCAAGAGACCCAGTACTTC
TRBV6-1,-,TRBJ2-7,-,CASMARTYEQYF,TGTGCCAGCATGGCACGGACCTACGAGCAGTACTTC
TRBV30,-,TRBJ2-1,-,CAWRGFGNEQFF,TGTGCCTGGAGGGGGTTCGGCAATGAGCAGTTCTTC
TRBV6-6,-,TRBJ2-3,-,CAPGQQVRTDTQYF,TGTGCCCCGGGCCAGCAGGTACGCACAGATACGCAGTATTTT
TRBV27,-,TRBJ1-1,-,CASSNPTNTEAFF,TGTGCCAGCAGTAATCCCACGAACACTGAAGCTTTCTTT
TRBV25-1,TRBD2,TRBJ2-5,many,CASSVGLAGAETQYF,TGTGCCAGCAGTGTGGGACTAGCGGGAGCTGAGACCCAGTACTTC
TRBV7-2,-,TRBJ2-7,-,CASSSDGQFYEQYF,TGTGCCAGCAGCTCCGACGGACAGTTCTACGAGCAGTACTTC
TRBV4-1,-,TRBJ1-2,-,CASSQPGSNYGYTF,TGCGCCAGCAGCCAACCGGGGAGTAACTATGGCTACACCTTC
TRBV25-1,-,TRBJ1-2,-,CASSEGQAYGYTF,TGTGCCAGCAGTGAGGGGCAGGCCTATGGCTACACCTTC
TRBV7-6,-,TRBJ1-6,-,CASSPLTALSPLHF,TGTGCCAGCAGCCCGTTGACAGCGCTTTCACCCCTCCACTTT
TRBV30,-,TRBJ1-3,-,CAWSLSLGRNTIYF,TGTGCCTGGAGTCTATCGCTTGGGAGGAACACCATATATTTT
TRBV9,-,TRBJ1-3,-,CASSVDPSGNTIYF,TGTGCCAGCAGCGTAGACCCCTCTGGAAACACCATATATTTT
TRBV29-1,-,TRBJ2-1,-,CSATGSNEQFF,TGCAGCGCCACCGGGAGCAATGAGCAGTTCTTC
TRBV7-9,TRBD2,TRBJ2-3,few,CASSLARLAGGPPDTQYF,TGTGCCAGCAGCTTAGCCCGGCTAGCGGGAGGCCCCCCAGATACGCAGTATTTT
TRBV28,TRBD1,TRBJ1-1,-,CASSPPGQDHTEAFF,TGTGCCAGCAGCCCCCCCGGACAGGATCACACTGAAGCTTTCTTT
TRBV6-5,TRBD1,TRBJ2-1,few,CASSLTGANEQFF,TGTGCCAGCAGTTTGACAGGGGCCAATGAGCAGTTCTTC
TRBV19,-,TRBJ1-2,-,CASSIGRGVQSGGYTF,TGTGCCAGTAGTATAGGCAGGGGAGTACAATCAGGTGGCTACACCTTC
TRBV15,-,TRBJ1-2,-,CATSRDTTFYGYTF,TGTGCCACCAGCAGAGATACGACCTTCTATGGCTACACCTTC
TRBV30,-,TRBJ2-1,-,CAARGGGKYNEQFF,TGTGCCGCAAGGGGAGGAGGGAAATACAATGAGCAGTTCTTC
TRBV29-1,-,TRBJ2-3,few,CSVDAESASDTQYF,TGCAGCGTTGACGCGGAGTCAGCGTCAGATACGCAGTATTTT
TRBV27,-,TRBJ1-2,once,CASSSRDNYGYTF,TGTGCCAGCAGTTCCCGGGACAACTATGGCTACACCTTC
TRBV29-1,-,TRBJ1-1,-,CSVVKVQGEAFF,TGCAGCGTTGTCAAGGTCCAGGGCGAAGCTTTCTTT
TRBV30,-,TRBJ1-5,-,CAWSRPGRYQPQHF,TGTGCCTGGAGCAGGCCAGGGAGGTATCAGCCCCAGCATTTT
TRBV9,-,TRBJ1-2,-,CASNLDGVDGYTF,TGTGCCAGCAACCTGGATGGAGTGGATGGCTACACCTTC
TRBV30,-,TRBJ2-1,-,CAWRGVGGEQFF,TGTGCCTGGAGGGGAGTCGGCGGTGAGCAGTTCTTC
TRBV7-9,-,TRBJ2-1,-,CASSLFRAPGAVFEQFF,TGTGCCAGCAGCCTTTTCCGGGCCCCTGGTGCAGTCTTCGAGCAGTTCTTC
TRBV7-2,TRBD2,TRBJ2-3,-,CASREDATDTQYF,TGTGCCAGCCGGGAGGACGCGACAGATACGCAGTATTTT
TRBV4-1,-,TRBJ1-2,-,CASSQPLRGGAYGYTF,TGCGCCAGCAGCCAGCCACTCCGGGGGGGAGCCTATGGCTACACCTTC
TRBV25-1,TRBD1,TRBJ2-7,few,CASSLPGTGVFEQYF,TGTGCCAGCAGTCTACCCGGGACAGGGGTTTTCGAGCAGTACTTC
TRBV13,-,TRBJ1-2,-,CASSLGLQGNYGYTF,TGTGCCAGCAGCTTAGGCCTACAGGGAAACTATGGCTACACCTTC
TRBV7-9,-,TRBJ2-1,few,CASSFLQWGEQFF,TGTGCCAGCAGCTTCCTTCAATGGGGTGAACAGTTCTTC
TRBV19,-,TRBJ2-1,few,CASSIEGRSSNEQFF,TGTGCCAGTAGTATAGAGGGGCGAAGTTCCAATGAGCAGTTCTTC
TRBV29-1,TRBD2,TRBJ2-3,-,CSASGGLADTQYF,TGCAGCGCGAGCGGGGGGTTGGCAGATACGCAGTATTTT
TRBV9,-,TRBJ2-3,-,CASSVGPFSSRDTQYF,TGTGCCAGCAGCGTAGGCCCCTTTTCTAGCCGAGATACGCAGTATTTT
TRBV5-1,-,TRBJ2-3,-,CASSLSLTTDTQYF,TGCGCCAGCAGCTTGAGCCTAACCACAGATACGCAGTATTTT
TRBV29-1,-,TRBJ2-7,-,CSGGSGEQYF,TGCAGCGGAGGGTCGGGCGAGCAGTACTTC
TRBV5-1,TRBD2,TRBJ2-3,-,CASSLAARGSTDTQYF,TGCGCCAGCAGCTTGGCGGCGCGGGGGAGCACAGATACGCAGTATTTT